One and the same sample provided the 23 T cell receptor beta chains below, sequenced in a study of T cells in Graves' hyperthyroidism and ophthalmopathy. Researchers amplified the TCR beta CDR3 regions from RNA transcripts. When the TCR CDR3 underwent first-round RT-PCR, the HTBI primer set was used. TCRdb analysed the multiplex PCR reads with MiXCR anew, one entry per CDR3 protein. The sample includes about 340,000 distinct CDR3 sequences, roughly 21% seen only once; the top ten take around half. The sequencing sample was made of blood. The receptors stem from a woman in her 50s with Graves' hyperthyroidism.

This clonotype was seen at least ten times. CDR3 coding DNA: TGTGCCAGCAGCCAAGAGGGCGGGCATGAGCAGTACTTC. Encoded protein: CASSQEGGHEQYF. V gene TRBV4-2 combines with J gene TRBJ2-7, with D perhaps matching TRBD2 (5 bases). The germline V gene encodes CDR1 LGHNA and CDR2 YNFKEQ. CDR3 size: 13 residues. V dropped 0 bases and J dropped 7 bases, with 10 bases sitting between them.

This clonotype was seen repeatedly, ten times or more. The V and J genes are TRBV3-1 and TRBJ1-2, with 8 bases that match TRBD1. CDR3 length: 16 residues. Germline CDR1 and CDR2: LGHDT and YNNKEL (reference sequence). V dropped 4 bases and J dropped 4; count of bases not matched to a gene: 11. The CDR3 loop reads CASSREEGTGFYGYTF. Here the CDR3 DNA reads TGTGCCAGCAGCCGAGAAGAAGGGACAGGATTCTATGGCTACACCTTC.

This clonotype was counted a few times. This chain links TRBV4-2 with TRBJ1-6, with 7 nucleotides matching TRBD1. Per germline, CDR1 LGHNA and CDR2 YNFKEQ. The CDR3 extends over 14 amino acids. With 2 bases clipped from V and 9 bases from J, the junction kept 4 bases outside the gene matches. CDR3 region: CASSQTTGTSPLHF. As DNA, the CDR3 is TGTGCCAGCAGCCAAACGACAGGGACTTCACCCCTCCACTTT.

This clonotype was counted many times. This sequence joins TRBV18 and TRBJ1-1; D ambiguous. Germline values: CDR1 KGHSH, CDR2 LQKENI. The CDR3 contains 14 residues. The germline V and J ends were trimmed by 2 bases and 11 bases, with 18 bases remaining between them. The CDR3 region is CASSPVSGGLWAFF. CDR3 nucleotides: TGTGCCAGCTCACCAGTCTCCGGAGGGCTTTGGGCTTTCTTT.

This clonotype was observed a few times. CDR3 residues: CASSLKMMGSYEQYF. CDR3 DNA sequence: TGTGCCAGCAGCCTTAAGATGATGGGCTCCTACGAGCAGTACTTC. V is TRBV7-2 and J is TRBJ2-7; D is ambiguous. The V end was cut by 5 bases, the J end by 0 bases, with 14 bases between. The germline gives CDR1 SGHTA, CDR2 FQGNSA. The CDR3 spans 15 residues.

This chain joins TRBV4-1 and TRBJ2-5; a weak D match, TRBD1 (5 bases). Germline CDR1 reads MGHRA; CDR2 reads YSYEKL. The V gene lost 2 bases and the J gene lost 5 bases, with 9 bases spanning the gap. The CDR3 is made up of 13 amino acids. The CDR3 spells CASSQLQVETQYF. The CDR3 DNA reads as TGCGCCAGCAGCCAACTACAGGTTGAGACCCAGTACTTC.

This clonotype was seen a single time. The chain is built from TRBV12-3 or TRBV12-4 and TRBJ2-1; TRBD2 matches at 10 bases. Trimming cost V 6 bases and J 8 bases; bases outside gene matches: 1. CDR3 length equals 12 residues. Here the CDR3 reads CASSLAGDEQFF. CDR3 in DNA: TGTGCCAGCAGCCTAGCGGGGGATGAGCAGTTCTTC.

The chain is built from TRBV9 and TRBJ2-7, with 7 nucleotides matching TRBD1. In germline, CDR1 is SGDLS, CDR2 YYNGEE. V lost 0 bases to trimming and J lost 4 bases; unmatched junction nucleotides: 7. The CDR3 is 15 residues long. In DNA form, the CDR3 reads TGTGCCAGCAGCGTAGCCGTGACAGGGCCGTACGAGCAGTACTTC. It yields the protein CASSVAVTGPYEQYF. Together with reference TRBV9 and TRBJ2-7, the CDR3 gives the full variable domain: DSGVTQTPKHLITATGQRVTLRCSPRSGDLSVYWYQQSLDQGLQFLIQYYNGEERAKGNILERFSAQQFPDLHSELNLSSLELGDSALYFCASSVAVTGPYEQYFGPGTRLTVT.

This chain uses TRBV4-1 with TRBJ2-6; tentatively, D is TRBD1 or TRBD2 (5 bases each). CDR1 and CDR2 (germline): MGHRA, YSYEKL. The CDR3 is 17 residues long. With 0 bases removed from V and 6 bases from J, the gap between germline ends came to 15 bases. CDR3 loop: CASSQDRGDAEANVLTF. In nucleotides, the CDR3 is TGCGCCAGCAGCCAAGATCGTGGGGACGCAGAGGCCAACGTCCTGACTTTC.

This chain joins TRBV11-1 and TRBJ2-7; 11 bases match TRBD2. The germline gives CDR1 SGHAT, CDR2 FQDESV (reference sequence). This CDR3 is built from 15 residues. V lost 6 bases, J lost 5 bases, and 9 bases stayed unmatched. CDR3 region: CASSLKTSGSNEQYF. CDR3 DNA sequence: TGTGCCAGCAGTTTAAAAACTAGCGGGAGCAACGAGCAGTACTTC.

The chain joins TRBV7-2 to TRBJ2-7; 13 positions match TRBD2. This CDR3 is built from 16 residues. The V gene's germline CDR1 is SGHTA and CDR2 FQGNSA. V was clipped by 5 bases and J by 2 bases; unmatched bases: 6. CDR3 nucleotides: TGTGCCAGCAGCCGGGGTGGGACTAGCGGGACCTACGAGCAGTACTTC. Protein sequence: CASSRGGTSGTYEQYF.

This clonotype was detected ten times or more. The genes are TRBV6-1 and TRBJ2-2; 14 bases map to TRBD2. V was clipped by 8 bases and J by 8 bases; unmatched bases: 10. The germline CDR1 and CDR2 sequences are MNHNS and SASEGT. The CDR3 extends over 16 amino acids. CDR3 loop: CASATGLAGALGELFF. In nucleotides, the CDR3 is TGTGCCAGCGCTACGGGACTAGCGGGGGCCTTGGGGGAGCTGTTTTTT.

The chain has TRBV6-6 and TRBJ1-1; D call uncertain. CDR3 size: 13 residues. Between the trimmed V and J ends, which lost 0 bases and 3 bases, there was a span of 5 bases. The germline CDR1 and CDR2 sequences are MNHNY and SVGAGI (reference sequence). The CDR3 nucleotides are TGTGCCAGCAGTTACTCCGCGGACACTGAAGCTTTCTTT. Translation: CASSYSADTEAFF.

In this sample, this clonotype turned up many times. The chain recombines TRBV7-2 with TRBJ2-1; 10 bases align to TRBD2. Germline-derived CDR1 and CDR2 are SGHTA and FQGNSA. Germline trimming cut 5 bases from V and 6 bases from J; bases unmatched to any gene: 7. The CDR3 loop spans 15 amino acids. The CDR3 loop reads CASSPSSGRGNEQFF. CDR3 DNA sequence: TGTGCCAGCAGCCCCTCCAGCGGGAGGGGCAATGAGCAGTTCTTC.

As for this clonotype: A much bigger clone sits one base away, suggesting this may be a read error. V gene TRBV3-1 combines with J gene TRBJ1-1; 9 bases are shared with TRBD1. The germline gives CDR1 LGHDT, CDR2 YNNKEL (reference sequence). CDR3 size: 15 residues. Written as DNA, the CDR3 is TGTGCCAGCGGCCAAGGGGACAGGGTGTACACTGAAGCTTTCTTT. Protein: CASGQGDRVYTEAFF.

This clonotype has a count of ten or more. This chain joins TRBV27 and TRBJ2-7, with D perhaps TRBD2 (6 bases). CDR3 length: 14 amino acids. Germline assignment: CDR1 MNHEY and CDR2 SMNVEV (reference sequence). Deletions cut 6 bases from V and 0 bases from J, with 12 bases between. The chain's CDR3 is CASSRGLTSYEQYF. CDR3 nucleotides: TGTGCCAGCAGCCGGGGACTTACCTCCTACGAGCAGTACTTC.

In this sample, this clonotype turned up many times. The chain employs TRBV6-1 and TRBJ1-1; D unresolved. CDR1 MNHNS and CDR2 SASEGT come from the germline V gene. This CDR3 is built from 12 residues. V was pared by 2 bases and J by 7 bases, with 8 bases between. CDR3 sequence reads: CASSEPLGEAFF. CDR3 DNA sequence: TGTGCCAGCAGTGAACCGCTCGGTGAAGCTTTCTTT.

A remark on this clonotype: This may arise from a read error, as a much more abundant clone is one base away. The genes are TRBV28 and TRBJ2-7; D not resolved. Between the trimmed V and J ends, which lost 1 base and 8 bases, there was a span of 12 bases. There are 13 residues in the CDR3. Per germline, CDR1 MDHEN and CDR2 SYDVKM. The CDR3: CASSLFLVSKQYF. The CDR3 DNA follows: TGTGCCAGCAGTTTATTCTTGGTATCCAAGCAGTACTTC. The full variable domain, completed using reference TRBV28 and TRBJ2-7, is DVKVTQSSRYLVKRTGEKVFLECVQDMDHENMFWYRQDPGLGLRLIYFSYDVKMKEKGDIPEGYSVSREKKERFSLILESASTNQTSMYLCASSLFLVSKQYFGPGTRLTVT.

Note on this clonotype: This may be a read error: a much more frequent sequence differs by one nucleotide. This chain joins TRBV7-7 and TRBJ2-7; TRBD1 aligns across 12 bases. The CDR3 extends over 14 amino acids. In germline, CDR1 is SSHAT, CDR2 FNYEAQ (reference sequence). The CDR3 nucleotides read TGTGCTAGCAGCAAGGGACAGGGGGCTTACGAGCAGTGCTTC. This codes for CASSKGQGAYEQCF.

The chain recombines TRBV5-4 with TRBJ2-3; 9 bases are a match to TRBD2. With V trimmed by 2 bases and J by 0 bases, 4 bases remained unmatched. The CDR3 length is 16 residues. In germline, CDR1 is SGHNT, CDR2 YYREEE (reference sequence). Here the CDR3 reads CASSFPGLASTDTQYF. The CDR3 nucleotides are TGTGCCAGCAGCTTTCCTGGACTAGCGAGCACAGATACGCAGTATTTT.

The rearrangement uses TRBV20-1 and TRBJ2-3; D not certain. CDR3 length equals 15 residues. CDR1 DFQATT and CDR2 SNEGSKA come from the germline V gene (reference sequence). V lost 0 bases and J 0 bases, leaving 10 bases between the germline ends. CDR3 in DNA: TGCAGTGCTAGAGATGGGTCTGGCAGCACAGATACGCAGTATTTT. It codes for CSARDGSGSTDTQYF.

This clonotype was detected many times. J is TRBJ2-7 and V is TRBV6-1; 9 bases agree with TRBD1. The CDR3 has 15 residues. The ends lost 6 bases at V and 2 bases at J; junction bases unmatched: 8. Germline V lookup: CDR1 MNHNS, CDR2 SASEGT. CDR3: CASSSRGTGTYEQYF. CDR3 coding DNA: TGTGCCAGCAGCTCCAGGGGGACAGGGACCTACGAGCAGTACTTC.

This clonotype was detected only a few times. This sequence joins TRBV4-2 and TRBJ2-1; D is unclear. The V gene's germline CDR1 is LGHNA and CDR2 YNFKEQ. The CDR3 has 15 amino acids. With 0 bases removed from V and 5 bases from J, the gap between germline ends came to 11 bases. In nucleotides, the CDR3 is TGTGCCAGCAGCCAAGACTTTCGAAGGAACAATGAGCAGTTCTTC. Residues: CASSQDFRRNNEQFF.